This passage covers 17 T cell receptor beta chains from one sample sequenced in a study of T cells in Graves' hyperthyroidism and ophthalmopathy. RNA transcripts provided the source from which TCR beta CDR3 regions were amplified. Researchers ran a first-round RT-PCR on the TCR CDR3 using the HTBI primer set. TCRdb re-called the multiplex PCR reads through MiXCR, storing one row per CDR3 protein. The sample contains about 610,000 distinct CDR3 sequences, around 15% of which appear only once. The specimen sequenced was blood. The source of these receptors is a middle-aged woman with Graves' ophthalmopathy.

This clonotype came up many times. This chain joins TRBV3-1 and TRBJ2-2, with D possibly TRBD2 on 5 matching bases. V lost 3 bases and J lost 8, with 10 bases in between. Germline loops: CDR1 LGHDT, CDR2 YNNKEL (reference sequence). CDR3 length equals 13 residues. CDR3 sequence: CASSHQPGGELFF. The CDR3 nucleotides are TGTGCCAGCAGCCATCAGCCGGGAGGGGAGCTGTTTTTT.

The table lists this clonotype with many counts. The V and J genes are TRBV6-2 or TRBV6-3 and TRBJ1-1; D uncertain. V was cut by 2 bases and J by 7 bases, with 11 bases left in between. The CDR3 consists of 13 residues. Looked up from germline, CDR1 is MNHEY and CDR2 is SVGEGT. The CDR3 DNA reads as TGTGCCAGCAGTTACGAAGTAGCATTTGAAGCTTTCTTT. This encodes CASSYEVAFEAFF.

This rearrangement joins TRBV4-3 to TRBJ1-5, with D possibly being TRBD1 (5 bases). V was shortened by 0 bases and J by 4 bases, with 10 bases between the two germline ends. This CDR3 has 15 residues. CDR1 is LGHNA and CDR2 is YSLEER in the germline V gene. The CDR3 DNA is TGCGCCAGCAGCCAAGATGGTGGGGGGAATCAGCCCCAGCATTTT. It is translated as CASSQDGGGNQPQHF.

The chain joins TRBV25-1 to TRBJ2-6, with 8 bases that match TRBD1. V was clipped by 5 bases and J by 0 bases; unmatched bases: 18. The CDR3 contains 21 residues. Germline CDR1 reads MGHDK; CDR2 reads SYGVNS. CDR3 loop: CASSPPGGYIYIRSGANVLTF. In nucleotides, the CDR3 is TGTGCCAGCAGTCCACCAGGGGGCTACATTTACATTCGCTCTGGGGCCAACGTCCTGACTTTC.

This chain joins TRBV6-5 and TRBJ2-7; D may be TRBD2 (6 bases). In germline, CDR1 is MNHEY, CDR2 SVGAGI. This CDR3 spans 15 amino acids. The V and J ends lost 4 bases and 3 bases respectively, with 16 bases between them. CDR3 sequence reads: CASSWAISSDYEQYF. CDR3 in DNA: TGTGCCAGCAGTTGGGCCATATCTAGCGACTACGAGCAGTACTTC.

This clonotype was counted ten times or more. This chain links TRBV6-2 or TRBV6-3 with TRBJ2-7; maybe TRBD1 (7 bases). Germline lookup yields CDR1 MNHEY and CDR2 SVGEGT. The V and J ends lost 8 bases and 1 base respectively, with 18 bases between them. The CDR3 is 15 amino acids. This chain's CDR3 is CASLYAAGGSYEQYF. CDR3 sequence (DNA): TGTGCCAGCCTATACGCCGCAGGGGGGTCCTACGAGCAGTACTTC.

The chain employs TRBV27 and TRBJ2-7, with TRBD2 matching over 9 bases. Losses at the gene ends were 1 base for V and 6 bases for J; bases not matched to a gene: 10. Germline V gives CDR1 MNHEY, CDR2 SMNVEV (reference sequence). This CDR3 is built from 16 residues. CDR3 amino acids: CASSLWVSGSLSEQYF. The CDR3 coding sequence is TGTGCCAGCAGTTTATGGGTTAGCGGGAGTTTGAGCGAGCAGTACTTC.

The table lists this clonotype with many counts. The rearrangement joins TRBV30 to TRBJ1-2, with a weak D call TRBD1 (5 bases). Germline assignment: CDR1 GTSNPN and CDR2 SVGIG (reference sequence). The CDR3 consists of 15 residues. Trimming shortened V by 0 bases and J by 5 bases, and 16 bases separated the two germline ends. The CDR3 DNA is TGTGCCTGGAGTGTACTGACAGCGGTGAAGTATGGCTACACCTTC. Translated: CAWSVLTAVKYGYTF.

Many counts were recorded for this clonotype. The chain couples TRBV6-5 to TRBJ1-1; no clear D gene. The germline V and J ends were trimmed by 2 bases and 1 base, with 8 bases remaining between them. CDR1 is MNHEY, CDR2 SVGAGI, per germline. The CDR3 totals 14 residues. The CDR3: CASSYDAANTEAFF. The CDR3 coding sequence is TGTGCCAGCAGTTACGATGCGGCGAACACTGAAGCTTTCTTT.

This clonotype was detected ten times or more. The chain has TRBV5-1 and TRBJ2-2; TRBD2 agrees at 12 bases. Germline V gene lookup returns CDR1 SGHRS and CDR2 YFSETQ. Trimming removed 4 bases from V and 4 bases from J; junction bases left unmatched: 5. The CDR3 runs 16 residues. In nucleotides, the CDR3 is TGCGCCAGCAGCCACGGACTAGCGGGACGCACCGGGGAGCTGTTTTTT. Amino acids: CASSHGLAGRTGELFF.

This clonotype has a count of ten or more. For the CDR3, the DNA is TGTGCCAGCAGACCTCTACAGGGGAAGGAGACCCAGTACTTC. Protein sequence: CASRPLQGKETQYF. The chain has TRBV6-2 or TRBV6-3 and TRBJ2-5; 7 bases match TRBD1. Germline V gene sequence: CDR1 MNHEY, CDR2 SVGEGT. The CDR3 is made up of 14 amino acids. J lost 5 bases, V lost 6 bases, and 9 bases had no gene match.

This clonotype appeared many times. This chain joins TRBV6-1 and TRBJ1-1; D is uncertain. The CDR3 sequence is 11 residues long. Germline assignment: CDR1 MNHNS and CDR2 SASEGT. V was trimmed by 2 bases and J by 6 bases, leaving 4 bases between them. The CDR3 nucleotides are TGTGCCAGCAGTGAACGCGCTGAAGCTTTCTTT. Translating gives CASSERAEAFF.

Many counts were recorded for this clonotype. The chain uses TRBV2 and TRBJ2-2; maybe TRBD1 (5 bases). The CDR3 length is 13 residues. CDR1 and CDR2 (germline): SNHLY, FYNNEI. The V gene lost 7 bases and the J gene lost 3 bases, with 9 bases spanning the gap. CDR3 region: CASTGQDTGELFF. CDR3 nucleotide sequence: TGTGCCAGCACCGGACAAGACACCGGGGAGCTGTTTTTT.

This sequence joins TRBV6-5 and TRBJ1-5; D remains unclear. The CDR3 has 14 amino acids. V lost 4 bases to trimming and J lost 6 bases, with 13 bases between them. Germline values: CDR1 MNHEY, CDR2 SVGAGI. The CDR3 reads CASSSGDRSQPQHF. As DNA, the CDR3 is TGTGCCAGCAGTTCCGGGGATAGGAGTCAGCCCCAGCATTTT.

This clonotype came up a few times. The V call is TRBV29-1, the J call TRBJ2-2, with TRBD2 identical over 10 bases. Germline values: CDR1 SQVTM, CDR2 ANQGSEA. The CDR3 covers 14 residues. V gave up 3 bases and J gave up 7 bases; unmatched junction bases: 5. CDR3 bases: TGCAGCGTTGAGGGGACTAGCGAGGACGGGGAGCTGTTTTTT. Encoded protein: CSVEGTSEDGELFF.

This clonotype came up many times. This chain links TRBV2 with TRBJ2-2; D unresolved. Per germline, CDR1 SNHLY and CDR2 FYNNEI. Between the trimmed V and J ends, which lost 7 bases and 1 base, there was a span of 4 bases. The CDR3 is 12 amino acids. Written as DNA, the CDR3 is TGTGCCAGCAACCGGAACACCGGGGAGCTGTTTTTT. Its protein product is CASNRNTGELFF. The entire variable domain, with the rest obtained from reference TRBV2 and TRBJ2-2, is as follows: EPEVTQTPSHQVTQMGQEVILRCVPISNHLYFYWYRQILGQKVEFLVSFYNNEISEKSEIFDDQFSVERPDGSNFTLKIRSTKLEDSAMYFCASNRNTGELFFGEGSRLTVL.

There are a few counts of this clonotype. The chain combines TRBV5-5 with TRBJ2-5, with 7 bases identical to TRBD1. This CDR3 contains 18 residues. Germline V lookup: CDR1 SGHKS, CDR2 YYEKEE (reference sequence). V lost 0 bases and J lost 7; bases outside the gene matches: 18. The DNA for the CDR3 is TGTGCCAGCAGCTTGGACCTTTCTGGGACAGAGGTTCTTGGGACCCAGTACTTC. Residues: CASSLDLSGTEVLGTQYF.